The TCR beta chain under discussion was sequenced for a study of cytotoxic CD8 clonotypes in ibrutinib-treated CLL (dated by TCRdb to the early 2020s). Background for the entire study: In this cohort, approximately 15 patients were treatment-naive and ten to eleven were relapsed/refractory, while some 18 had unmutated IGHV. Patients were still on ibrutinib when every remission and progressive disease sample was collected. Cryopreserved peripheral blood mononuclear cells were obtained prior to treatment, at the time of response, and at either disease progression or sustained remission. Responses were partial in 24 patients and complete in 2; after median 68 months follow-up, some 14 stayed in remission and about twelve progressed. Longitudinal samples were obtainable from about 30% of the 86 participants in the trial. Samples at response were collected after a median of 12 months of treatment, with a range of about 6 to 36 months. On average, each sample had hundreds of thousands of productive templates and 94,082 productive rearrangements.

This clone was counted a single time. Its cognate antigen has yet to be identified. Per-base qualities were not stored, and no clone one base away is much larger. What the work shows at the level of the full study, not this receptor alone: Sampling times were not matched between patients in sustained remission and patients whose disease was progressing, and lymph node repertoires were not examined. Public clonotypes were rare and either shrank or stayed stable during treatment, and the rise in clonality at ibrutinib response reflected expansion of private clonotypes. At baseline, clonality was higher than in age-matched healthy donors and showed a strong correlation with circulating CD8+ T-cell counts. An increase in clonality was observed at ibrutinib response, with clonality remaining stable during sustained remission and falling back toward baseline at progression.

The CDR3 covers 15 residues, taking in both the cysteine and the phenylalanine. Just the 45-base CDR3 DNA is kept, in frame starting at base 1. For CDR1 and CDR2, the germline V gene (reference sequence) lists MNHEY and SMNVEV. V is shortened by 5 bases, J by 4 bases, and the region joining them spans 12 bases. The sample's time point label is to be understood as: approximately 2 years on ibrutinib. Roughly 1.9 micrograms of genomic DNA were extracted from cryopreserved PBMCs for TCR beta library preparation. Longitudinal blood samples from CLL patients on ibrutinib monotherapy were analyzed using high-throughput TCR beta sequencing. The patients took part in an open-label, single-center phase 2 trial of ibrutinib monotherapy. A MiSeq instrument was used for deep resolution sequencing, which targeted depths ranging from 1 in 1 million up to 1 in 200,000 T cells, with coverage averaging 10x for each clonotype. TCR beta libraries were generated with the immunoSEQ hsTCRB Kit. As for the original processing: Data were analyzed with ImmunoSEQ Data Assistant and ImmunoSEQ Analyzer, with V, D and J genes assigned per IMGT definitions. Clonality, which ranges from 0 to 1, was calculated as one minus the normalized Shannon entropy of productive rearrangement frequencies. Only overrepresented clonotypes making up at least 0.05% of each patient's repertoire were included in the public clonotype analysis. Fewer than 15 repertoires from age-matched healthy donors, obtained from immuneACCESS, served as clonality controls. The table was pulled from immuneACCESS by TCRdb, which kept in-frame rearrangements only. Such tables lose some clones; where checked, under half of the loss comes from unresolved V genes, and the rest has no known cause. V and J calls and clone size come straight from that table; D and trimming were deduced from the DNA. This sample gives about 29,000 clones in total; 55% to 75% of them show up just once. The ten biggest clones cover approximately 58% of the sample.

The V and J segments used are TRBV27 and TRBJ1-6; no D gene can be assigned with confidence. This material consisted of PBMCs, taken after 24 months of ibrutinib treatment. The sequence was obtained from a human donor with chronic lymphocytic leukemia. The sequence in DNA is TGTGCCAGCAGTGCGATTGAGGGATATAATTCACCCCTCCACTTT. Its protein is CASSAIEGYNSPLHF.